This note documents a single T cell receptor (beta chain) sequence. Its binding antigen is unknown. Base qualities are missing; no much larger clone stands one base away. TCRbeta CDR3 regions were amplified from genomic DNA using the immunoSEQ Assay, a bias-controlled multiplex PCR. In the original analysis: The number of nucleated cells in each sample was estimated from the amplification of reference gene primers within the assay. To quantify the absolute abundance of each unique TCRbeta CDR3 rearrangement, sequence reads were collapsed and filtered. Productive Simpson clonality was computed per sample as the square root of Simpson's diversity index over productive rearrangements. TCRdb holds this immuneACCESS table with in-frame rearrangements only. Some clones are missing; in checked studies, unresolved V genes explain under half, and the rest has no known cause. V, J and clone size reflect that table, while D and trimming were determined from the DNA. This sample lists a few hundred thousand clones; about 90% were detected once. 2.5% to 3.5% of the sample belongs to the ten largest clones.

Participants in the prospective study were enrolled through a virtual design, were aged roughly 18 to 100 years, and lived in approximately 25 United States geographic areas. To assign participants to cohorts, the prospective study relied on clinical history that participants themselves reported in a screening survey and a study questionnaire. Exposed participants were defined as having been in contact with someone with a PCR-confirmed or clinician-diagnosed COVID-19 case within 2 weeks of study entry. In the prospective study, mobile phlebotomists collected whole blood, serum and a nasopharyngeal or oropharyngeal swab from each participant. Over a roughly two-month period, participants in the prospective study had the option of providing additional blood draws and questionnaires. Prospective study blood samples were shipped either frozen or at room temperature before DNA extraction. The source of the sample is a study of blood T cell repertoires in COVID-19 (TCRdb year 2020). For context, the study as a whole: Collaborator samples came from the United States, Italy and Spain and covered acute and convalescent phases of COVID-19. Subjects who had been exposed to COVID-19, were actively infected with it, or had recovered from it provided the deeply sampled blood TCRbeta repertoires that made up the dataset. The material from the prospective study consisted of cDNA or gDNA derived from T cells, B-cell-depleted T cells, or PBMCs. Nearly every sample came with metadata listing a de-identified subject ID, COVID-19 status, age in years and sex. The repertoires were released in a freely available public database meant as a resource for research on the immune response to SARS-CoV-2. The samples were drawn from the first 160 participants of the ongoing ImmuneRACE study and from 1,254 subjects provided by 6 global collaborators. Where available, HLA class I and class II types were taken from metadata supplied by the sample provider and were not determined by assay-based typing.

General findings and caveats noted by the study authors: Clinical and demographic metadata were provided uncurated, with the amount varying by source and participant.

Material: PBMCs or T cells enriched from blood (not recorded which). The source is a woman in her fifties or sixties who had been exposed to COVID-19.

The CDR3 protein is CASSMDRVYEQYF. The sequence in DNA is TGTGCCAGCAGCATGGACAGGGTCTACGAGCAGTACTTC. The sequence is built from TRBV27 and TRBJ2-7; TRBD1 lines up with 8 middle nucleotides. Via the germline V gene (reference sequence), CDR1 is MNHEY and CDR2 SMNVEV. Taken from cysteine to phenylalanine, the CDR3 has 13 residues. Just the 39-base CDR3 DNA is kept, in frame starting at base 1. V trim: 6 bases; J trim: 3 bases; unmatched bases: 4.